This entry describes one TCR beta chain. The data are from a study of blood T cell repertoires in COVID-19. Overall study context: Both acute and convalescent COVID-19 samples were obtained from the United States, Italy and Spain.

The CDR3 has 19 residues. Germline lookup yields CDR1 MNHNS and CDR2 SASEGT. The V gene end was trimmed by 3 bases and the J gene end by 0 bases; junction bases not matched to a gene: 10. Original handling: Reference gene primers were amplified, and this amplification served to estimate nucleated cell counts. Profiling relied on immunoSEQ multiplex PCR, and the TCRdb table lists in-frame clones only, not all of them. V and J calls and clone size are as listed in that table; D and trimming were resolved from the DNA. Of over 150,000 clones listed, about 83% were seen once; the top ten hold roughly 2%.

The V call is TRBV6-1, the J call TRBJ2-3, with TRBD2 matching over 12 bases. Sequenced: peripheral blood. The TCR was taken from a woman of 80 years or more with acute or convalescent COVID-19. The CDR3: CASSEELLAGGRSTDTQYF. The CDR3 nucleotides read TGTGCCAGCAGTGAGGAGTTACTAGCGGGGGGCCGGAGCACAGATACGCAGTATTTT.